The 9 T cell receptor beta chains given below trace back to one sample, sequenced in a study of regulatory T cells in long-lasting Graves disease. Libraries of TCR beta came from iRepertoire HTBI primers plus Arm-PCR of CDR3 regions. MiXCR, applied by TCRdb to the multiplex PCR reads, yields one record per CDR3 protein. The data hold approximately 290,000 distinct CDR3 sequences, with around 21% observed a single time. Time point: persistent/refractory GD, antithyroid drugs over 5 years with positive TRAb. There was RNA extracted from PBMCs, and the TCR library was made from it. Material: peripheral blood mononuclear cells (PBMCs), obtained when the disease was refractory, from a patient treated with antithyroid drugs. These receptors were taken from a female donor with Graves disease.

The chain recombines TRBV6-5 with TRBJ2-3; 10 nucleotides match TRBD2. This CDR3 is built from 15 residues. Looked up from germline, CDR1 is MNHEY and CDR2 is SVGAGI. Trimming cost V 3 bases and J 4 bases; bases outside gene matches: 4. The CDR3 loop reads CASSYSGRRADTQYF. CDR3 bases: TGTGCCAGCAGTTATAGCGGGAGGAGAGCAGATACGCAGTATTTT.

The V call is TRBV7-2, the J call TRBJ2-6; D may be TRBD1 (5 bases). The CDR3 has 19 residues. Per germline, CDR1 SGHTA and CDR2 FQGNSA. V lost 4 bases and J lost 0, with 19 bases in between. DNA for the CDR3: TGTGCCAGCAGCTCACCTATGCGGAACAGGTACTCTGGGGCCAACGTCCTGACTTTC. Amino acid sequence: CASSSPMRNRYSGANVLTF.

This clonotype was counted ten times or more. The chain has TRBV7-9 and TRBJ1-2, with TRBD1 matching 7 bases. The CDR3 is made up of 13 amino acids. The germline gives CDR1 SEHNR, CDR2 FQNEAQ (reference sequence). V gave up 5 bases and J gave up 4 bases; unmatched junction bases: 4. CDR3 in DNA: TGTGCCAGCAGCGAGGACAGGTCCTATGGCTACACCTTC. Protein sequence: CASSEDRSYGYTF.

Points on this clonotype: A much larger clone is a single base away; this may be a read error. This is likely a read error, given that the CDR3 carries no conserved phenylalanine or tryptophan at its end. The chain carries TRBV2 and TRBJ2-5; D gene ambiguous. The CDR3 length is 16 residues. In germline, CDR1 is SNHLY, CDR2 FYNNEI. Trimming removed 3 bases at V and 0 bases at J, with 14 bases between. DNA of the CDR3: TGTGCCAGCAGTGATTATTTCTCAGGTTACCAAGAGACCCAGTACTCC. Amino acid sequence: CASSDYFSGYQETQYS.

This clonotype has a count of ten or more. The chain couples TRBV6-2 or TRBV6-3 to TRBJ2-1; D possibly corresponds to TRBD2 (6 bases). Trimming took off 5 bases at V and 3 bases at J, with 14 bases between the two ends. Germline CDR1 reads MNHEY; CDR2 reads SVGEGT. CDR3 length: 15 amino acids. The CDR3 nucleotides are TGTGCCAGCAGTCGGGACTCGGGGAGCTACAATGAGCAGTTCTTC. It translates to CASSRDSGSYNEQFF.

This clonotype turned up a few times. V gene TRBV5-1 combines with J gene TRBJ2-5, with D possibly being TRBD2 (6 bases). The CDR3 sequence is 17 residues long. Germline V CDR1 and CDR2: SGHRS, YFSETQ. The ends were cut back, 2 bases at V and 4 bases at J, with 21 bases in the middle. CDR3 residues: CASSFRFEEGIGETQYF. The CDR3 bases are TGCGCCAGCAGCTTCAGATTCGAGGAGGGGATCGGAGAGACCCAGTACTTC. The full variable domain, rest sourced from reference TRBV5-1 and TRBJ2-5, is KAGVTQTPRYLIKTRGQQVTLSCSPISGHRSVSWYQQTPGQGLQFLFEYFSETQRNKGNFPGRFSGRQFSNSRSEMNVSTLELGDSALYLCASSFRFEEGIGETQYFGPGTRLLVL.

This clonotype was seen only a few times. The chain is built from TRBV10-2 and TRBJ2-7, with 8 bases lining up with TRBD2. The V and J ends lost 6 bases and 1 base, in that order; junction bases with no gene match: 8. Germline CDR1 reads WSHSY; CDR2 reads SAAADI. The CDR3 covers 15 residues. CDR3 loop: CASSLPTSGSYEQYF. CDR3 sequence (DNA): TGCGCCAGCAGCTTACCAACTAGCGGATCCTACGAGCAGTACTTC.

This clonotype was detected a few times. The rearrangement links TRBV20-1 to TRBJ1-4; D ambiguous. The CDR3 is 13 residues long. Trimming took off 4 bases at V and 4 bases at J, with 10 bases between the two ends. Germline V lookup: CDR1 DFQATT, CDR2 SNEGSKA (reference sequence). CDR3 protein: CSATSGLNEKLFF. The CDR3 DNA sequence: TGCAGTGCTACATCAGGACTTAATGAAAAACTGTTTTTT.

This clonotype was detected only a few times. This chain joins TRBV9 and TRBJ1-5; D perhaps matches TRBD1 (5 bases). Trimming removed 0 bases at V and 6 bases at J, with 13 bases between. Germline V CDR1 and CDR2: SGDLS, YYNGEE. The CDR3 spans 15 residues. CDR3 amino acids: CASSVGGGNGQPQHF. CDR3 coding DNA: TGTGCCAGCAGCGTAGGGGGGGGGAACGGTCAGCCCCAGCATTTT.